One and the same sample provided the 20 T cell receptor beta chains below, sequenced in a study of T cell responses to AZD1222 COVID-19 vaccine. Assay: immunoSEQ multiplex PCR; the TCRdb copy retains only in-frame clones and omits some. The data contain approximately 52,000 clones, about nine tenths of them singletons. This material consisted of peripheral blood, taken 28 days after the second AZD1222 dose. The receptors originated from an adult who received the AZD1222 COVID-19 vaccine.

CDR3 sequence (DNA): TGTGCCAGCAGCTTGAGGGCGACAGGGGGCACTGAAGCTTTCTTT. The encoded protein is CASSLRATGGTEAFF. The J gene is TRBJ1-1, the V gene TRBV5-6, with 9 nucleotides matching TRBD1. From germline, CDR1 is SGHDT and CDR2 YYEEEE. Trimming took 1 base from V and 4 from J; bases not matched to a gene: 5. This CDR3 has 15 residues.

In its sample, this clone was seen a few times. The J gene is TRBJ2-5, the V gene TRBV3-1 (or the pseudogene TRBV3-2); maybe TRBD2 (7 bases). The V gene lost 0 bases and the J gene lost 4 bases, with 12 bases spanning the gap. Looked up from germline, CDR1 is LGHDT and CDR2 is YNNKEL (reference sequence). The CDR3 is 15 residues long. The CDR3 DNA is TGTGCCAGCAGCCAAGATGGGCGGGGGCGAGAGACCCAGTACTTC. It yields the protein CASSQDGRGRETQYF.

This sequence joins TRBV11-2 and TRBJ2-3; D call uncertain. The V and J ends lost 3 bases and 7 bases respectively, with 14 bases between them. CDR1 and CDR2 from the germline V gene are SGHAT and FQNNGV. The CDR3 spans 14 residues. In DNA form, the CDR3 reads TGTGCCAGCAGCTTGGAACGCCCTAGAAATACGCAGTATTTT. Translation: CASSLERPRNTQYF.

The gene calls are TRBV9 and TRBJ2-2; 9 bases line up with TRBD1. Trimming took 0 bases from V and 1 from J; bases not matched to a gene: 7. The CDR3 has 18 amino acids. The germline CDR1 and CDR2 sequences are SGDLS and YYNGEE. For the CDR3, the DNA is TGTGCCAGCAGCGTAGCTCCCCGACAGGGGGGGAACACCGGGGAGCTGTTTTTT. It translates to CASSVAPRQGGNTGELFF.

J is TRBJ1-1 and V is TRBV25-1; 10 positions match TRBD1. This CDR3 spans 14 amino acids. V lost 8 bases and J lost 1; bases outside the gene matches: 4. Per the germline V gene, CDR1 is MGHDK and CDR2 is SYGVNS. The CDR3 nucleotides are TGTGCCAGCCGAGGGACAGGGGAGAACACTGAAGCTTTCTTT. As protein: CASRGTGENTEAFF.

The V gene is TRBV6-5, the J gene TRBJ2-3; 8 nucleotides line up with TRBD2. Germline V gene data show CDR1 as MNHEY and CDR2 as SVGAGI. J was trimmed by 0 bases and V by 7 bases; bases with no gene match: 3. The CDR3 loop spans 14 amino acids. The CDR3 loop is CASTPSGSTDTQYF. DNA for the CDR3: TGTGCCAGCACTCCTAGCGGGAGCACAGATACGCAGTATTTT.

CDR3 bases: TGCGCCAGCACCGACTCAGCGGGAGTTCGCTCCTACAATGAGCAGTTCTTC. Amino acid sequence: CASTDSAGVRSYNEQFF. This rearrangement joins TRBV10-2 to TRBJ2-1; TRBD2 matches 8 bases. The CDR3 has 17 amino acids. Germline CDR1 reads WSHSY; CDR2 reads SAAADI. With 7 bases clipped from V and 0 bases from J, the junction kept 11 bases outside the gene matches.

The CDR3, as DNA: TGTGCCAGCAGACCCTCTACAGGAAGTTTCACAGATACGCAGTATTTT. Translating it yields CASRPSTGSFTDTQYF. J is TRBJ2-3 and V is TRBV13; tentatively, D is TRBD1 (5 bases). The V and J ends lost 6 bases and 2 bases respectively, with 18 bases between them. The germline V gene has CDR1 PRHDT and CDR2 FYEKMQ (reference sequence). The CDR3 has 16 amino acids.

The J gene is TRBJ2-7, the V gene TRBV7-2; TRBD1 matches 9 bases. Germline V CDR1 and CDR2: SGHTA, FQGNSA. J was trimmed by 4 bases and V by 4 bases; bases with no gene match: 8. The CDR3 consists of 15 residues. The CDR3: CASSSTDRGRYEQYF. The CDR3 nucleotides are TGTGCCAGCAGCTCCACCGACAGGGGGAGATACGAGCAGTACTTC. Full variable domain (remainder filled in from reference TRBV7-2 and TRBJ2-7): GAGVSQSPSNKVTEKGKDVELRCDPISGHTALYWYRQSLGQGLEFLIYFQGNSAPDKSGLPSDRFSAERTGGSVSTLTIQRTQQEDSAVYLCASSSTDRGRYEQYFGPGTRLTVT.

The rearrangement links TRBV30 to TRBJ1-4, with 8 bases fitting TRBD1. Germline CDR1 GTSNPN, CDR2 SVGIG (reference sequence). The CDR3 consists of 17 residues. J was trimmed by 3 bases and V by 0 bases; bases with no gene match: 9. The CDR3 DNA is TGTGCCTGGAGTGTCAGGGACAGGACTTCCTCTAATGAAAAACTGTTTTTT. Translating gives CAWSVRDRTSSNEKLFF.

The gene calls are TRBV28 and TRBJ1-5, with 7 positions matching TRBD1. Germline trimming cut 5 bases from V and 5 bases from J; bases unmatched to any gene: 6. This CDR3 is built from 14 residues. Germline V gene data show CDR1 as MDHEN and CDR2 as SYDVKM. The chain's CDR3 is CASSQGTVYQPQHF. CDR3 nucleotides: TGTGCCAGCAGTCAAGGGACAGTCTATCAGCCCCAGCATTTT.

The chain combines TRBV28 with TRBJ2-3; tentative D call: TRBD2 (5 bases). In germline, CDR1 is MDHEN, CDR2 SYDVKM. V lost 8 bases to trimming and J lost 12 bases, with 9 bases between them. The CDR3 loop spans 9 amino acids. CDR3 loop: CASGRHQYF. In nucleotides, the CDR3 is TGTGCCAGCGGGAGACATCAGTATTTT. The variable domain in full, completed from reference TRBV28 and TRBJ2-3, reads DVKVTQSSRYLVKRTGEKVFLECVQDMDHENMFWYRQDPGLGLRLIYFSYDVKMKEKGDIPEGYSVSREKKERFSLILESASTNQTSMYLCASGRHQYFGPGTRLTVL.

This sequence joins TRBV29-1 and TRBJ1-2, with unresolved D. This CDR3 is 9 amino acids long. Germline lookup yields CDR1 SQVTM and CDR2 ANQGSEA. Trimming left V 4 bases short and J 13 bases short, with 10 bases between. The CDR3 DNA sequence: TGCAGCGTTGCGGGAGGGCGCACCTTC. This encodes CSVAGGRTF.

A few counts support this clone. This chain connects TRBV30 to TRBJ2-2; 7 bases align to TRBD1. Trimming cost V 1 base and J 7 bases; bases outside gene matches: 6. Germline V gene sequence: CDR1 GTSNPN, CDR2 SVGIG (reference sequence). The CDR3 covers 14 residues. In DNA, the CDR3 is TGTGCCTGGAGTGCCGGGACAGTCGGCGGGGAGCTGTTTTTT. This encodes CAWSAGTVGGELFF. Complete variable domain (other parts from reference TRBV30 and TRBJ2-2): SQTIHQWPATLVQPVGSPLSLECTVEGTSNPNLYWYRQAAGRGLQLLFYSVGIGQISSEVPQNLSASRPQDRQFILSSKKLLLSDSGFYLCAWSAGTVGGELFFGEGSRLTVL.

This chain connects TRBV5-1 to TRBJ2-1; D is possibly TRBD1 (6 bases). The CDR3 has 12 residues. V was clipped by 3 bases and J by 9 bases, with 10 bases between them. The germline V gene encodes CDR1 SGHRS and CDR2 YFSETQ. The CDR3 bases are TGCGCCAGCAGCTCCAGGGGTGCTGAGCAGTTCTTC. Translating it yields CASSSRGAEQFF.

The chain combines TRBV7-9 with TRBJ2-5; D is unclear. V was shortened by 7 bases and J by 5 bases, with 20 bases between the two germline ends. Per the germline V gene, CDR1 is SEHNR and CDR2 is FQNEAQ (reference sequence). This CDR3 is 15 amino acids long. The CDR3 loop is CASTPTGGKWETQYF. The CDR3 coding sequence is TGTGCCAGCACCCCTACCGGCGGAAAGTGGGAGACCCAGTACTTC.

This sequence joins TRBV24-1 and TRBJ1-2; D is undetermined. Deletions cut 7 bases from V and 6 bases from J, with 11 bases between. The CDR3 loop spans 12 amino acids. Germline-derived CDR1 and CDR2 are KGHDR and SFDVKD. CDR3 protein: CATSSTGDGYTF. In DNA form, the CDR3 reads TGTGCCACCAGCTCCACCGGGGATGGCTACACCTTC.

V is TRBV12-5 and J is TRBJ2-3; TRBD1 or TRBD2 may be the D gene (5 bases each). CDR1 and CDR2 from the germline V gene are LGHNT and FRNRAP. The CDR3 contains 13 residues. V dropped 0 bases and J dropped 8 bases, with 9 bases sitting between them. CDR3 residues: CASGLVGTPTQYF. The CDR3 coding sequence is TGTGCTAGTGGTTTGGTTGGGACCCCTACGCAGTATTTT.

The genes are TRBV30 and TRBJ2-3; the match to TRBD2 covers 8 bases. Germline trimming cut 0 bases from V and 7 bases from J; bases unmatched to any gene: 12. Germline V gives CDR1 GTSNPN, CDR2 SVGIG (reference sequence). The CDR3 covers 16 residues. CDR3 loop: CAWSVRGGLARNTQYF. DNA for the CDR3: TGTGCCTGGAGTGTACGGGGTGGACTAGCTAGAAATACGCAGTATTTT.

V gene TRBV6-5 combines with J gene TRBJ2-2; TRBD1 might be the D (6 bases). CDR1 is MNHEY and CDR2 is SVGAGI in the germline V gene. The CDR3 runs to 14 residues. Trimming took 7 bases from V and 3 from J, leaving 12 bases between them. The CDR3 loop is CASTPKGDTGELFF. The CDR3 DNA reads TGTGCCAGCACGCCGAAGGGGGACACCGGGGAGCTGTTTTTT.